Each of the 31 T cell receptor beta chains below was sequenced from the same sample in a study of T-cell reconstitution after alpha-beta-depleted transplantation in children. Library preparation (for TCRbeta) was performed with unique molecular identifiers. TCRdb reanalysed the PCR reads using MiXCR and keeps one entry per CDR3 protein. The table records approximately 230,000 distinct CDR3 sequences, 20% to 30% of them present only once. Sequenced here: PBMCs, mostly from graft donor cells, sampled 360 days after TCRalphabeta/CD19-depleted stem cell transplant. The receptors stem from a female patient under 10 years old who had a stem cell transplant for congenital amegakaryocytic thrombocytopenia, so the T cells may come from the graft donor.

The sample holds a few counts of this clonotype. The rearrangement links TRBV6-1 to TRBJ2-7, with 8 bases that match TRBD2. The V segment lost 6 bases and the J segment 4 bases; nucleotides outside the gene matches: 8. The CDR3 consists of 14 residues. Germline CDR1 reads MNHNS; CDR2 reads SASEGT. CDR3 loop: CASSLSGSTYEQYF. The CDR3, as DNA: TGTGCCAGCAGCCTGAGCGGGAGCACATACGAGCAGTACTTC.

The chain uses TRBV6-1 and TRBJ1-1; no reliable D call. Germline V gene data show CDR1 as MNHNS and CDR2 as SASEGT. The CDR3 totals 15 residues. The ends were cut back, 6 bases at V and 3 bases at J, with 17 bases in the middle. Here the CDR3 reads CASRFPQAADTEAFF. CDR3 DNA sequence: TGTGCCAGCAGATTTCCCCAGGCTGCGGACACTGAAGCTTTCTTT.

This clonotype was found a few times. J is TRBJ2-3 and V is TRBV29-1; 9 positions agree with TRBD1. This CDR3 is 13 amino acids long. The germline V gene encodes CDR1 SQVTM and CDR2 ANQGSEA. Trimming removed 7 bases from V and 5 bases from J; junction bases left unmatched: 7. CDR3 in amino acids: CSGDREEGDTQYF. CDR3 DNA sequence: TGCAGCGGGGACAGGGAAGAAGGAGATACGCAGTATTTT.

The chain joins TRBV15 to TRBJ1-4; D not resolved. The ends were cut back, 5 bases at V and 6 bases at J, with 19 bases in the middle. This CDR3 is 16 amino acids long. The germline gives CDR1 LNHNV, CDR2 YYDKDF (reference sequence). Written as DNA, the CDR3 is TGTGCCACCAGCCCCTCGCTGCAGAGGACTTATGAAAAACTGTTTTTT. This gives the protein CATSPSLQRTYEKLFF. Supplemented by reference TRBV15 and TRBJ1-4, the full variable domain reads DAMVIQNPRYQVTQFGKPVTLSCSQTLNHNVMYWYQQKSSQAPKLLFHYYDKDFNNEADTPDNFQSRRPNTSFCFLDIRSPGLGDTAMYLCATSPSLQRTYEKLFFGSGTQLSVL.

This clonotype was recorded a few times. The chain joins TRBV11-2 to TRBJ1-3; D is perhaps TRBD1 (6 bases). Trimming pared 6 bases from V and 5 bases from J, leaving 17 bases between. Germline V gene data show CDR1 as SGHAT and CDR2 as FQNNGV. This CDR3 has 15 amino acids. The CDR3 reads CASRTNRESRNTIYF. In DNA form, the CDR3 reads TGTGCCAGCAGGACAAACAGGGAGTCCCGAAACACCATATATTTT.

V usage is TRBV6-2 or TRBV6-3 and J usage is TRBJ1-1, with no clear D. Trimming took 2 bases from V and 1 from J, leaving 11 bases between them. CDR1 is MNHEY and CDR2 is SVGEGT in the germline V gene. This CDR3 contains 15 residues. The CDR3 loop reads CASSYGPVKNTEAFF. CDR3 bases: TGTGCCAGCAGTTACGGGCCAGTCAAGAACACTGAAGCTTTCTTT.

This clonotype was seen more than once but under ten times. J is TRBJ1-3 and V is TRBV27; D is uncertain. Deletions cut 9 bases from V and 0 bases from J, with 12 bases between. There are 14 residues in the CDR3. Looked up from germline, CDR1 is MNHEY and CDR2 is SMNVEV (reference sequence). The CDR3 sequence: CARMNPSSGNTIYF. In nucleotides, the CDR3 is TGTGCCAGAATGAATCCCTCCTCTGGAAACACCATATATTTT.

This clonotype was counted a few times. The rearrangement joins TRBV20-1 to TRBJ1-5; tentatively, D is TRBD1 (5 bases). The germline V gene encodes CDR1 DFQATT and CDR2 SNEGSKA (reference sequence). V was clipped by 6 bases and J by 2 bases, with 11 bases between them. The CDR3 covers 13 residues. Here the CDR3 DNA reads TGCAGTGCCATCGGCAGGGGCAATCAGCCCCAGCATTTT. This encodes CSAIGRGNQPQHF.

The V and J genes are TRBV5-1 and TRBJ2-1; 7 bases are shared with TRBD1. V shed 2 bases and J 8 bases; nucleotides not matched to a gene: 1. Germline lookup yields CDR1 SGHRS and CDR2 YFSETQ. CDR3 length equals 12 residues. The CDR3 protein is CASSFDRDEQFF. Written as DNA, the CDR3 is TGCGCCAGCAGCTTCGACAGGGATGAGCAGTTCTTC.

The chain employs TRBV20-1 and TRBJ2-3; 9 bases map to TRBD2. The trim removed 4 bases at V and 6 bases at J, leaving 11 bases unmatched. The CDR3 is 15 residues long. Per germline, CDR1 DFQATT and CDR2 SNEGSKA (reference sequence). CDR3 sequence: CSATKLAGGGDTQYF. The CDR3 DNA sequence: TGCAGTGCTACTAAACTAGCGGGCGGGGGGGATACGCAGTATTTT.

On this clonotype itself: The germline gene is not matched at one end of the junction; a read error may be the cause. DNA for the CDR3: TGCGCCAGTAAACAAACAGGGGGCGCCTACAATGAGCATTTCTTC. This translates into CASKQTGGAYNEHFF. The chain joins TRBV5-1 to TRBJ2-1; 9 bases match TRBD1. The V gene's germline CDR1 is SGHRS and CDR2 YFSETQ. The CDR3 runs to 15 residues.

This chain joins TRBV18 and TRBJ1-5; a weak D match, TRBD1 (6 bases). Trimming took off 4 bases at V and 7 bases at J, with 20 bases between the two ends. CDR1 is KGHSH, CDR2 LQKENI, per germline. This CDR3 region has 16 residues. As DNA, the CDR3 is TGTGCCAGCTCACTTCAGGGGCCGACGTTTATCCAGCCCCAGCATTTT. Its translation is CASSLQGPTFIQPQHF.

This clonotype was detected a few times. DNA for the CDR3: TGTGCCAGCGAACAGGGGGGTGAAGCTTTCTTT. It encodes CASEQGGEAFF. The V and J genes are TRBV12-3 or TRBV12-4 and TRBJ1-1, with 8 bases matching TRBD1. The CDR3 spans 11 residues. The trim removed 8 bases at V and 7 bases at J, leaving 3 bases unmatched.

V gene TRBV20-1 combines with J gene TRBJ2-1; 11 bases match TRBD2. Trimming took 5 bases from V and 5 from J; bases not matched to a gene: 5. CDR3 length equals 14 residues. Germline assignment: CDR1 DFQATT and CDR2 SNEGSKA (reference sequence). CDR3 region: CSASLAGGNNEQFF. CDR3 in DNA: TGCAGTGCTTCTTTAGCGGGGGGGAACAATGAGCAGTTCTTC.

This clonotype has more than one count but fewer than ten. Written as DNA, the CDR3 is TGTGCTAGTGGTCACTCACCGAGGGAACAGACGTTAAACATTCAGTACTTC. As protein: CASGHSPREQTLNIQYF. This chain joins TRBV12-5 and TRBJ2-4; TRBD2 is a possible D gene (5 bases). CDR3 length: 17 amino acids. V shed 5 bases and J shed 6 bases, with 23 bases lying between them. Germline V gene lookup returns CDR1 LGHNT and CDR2 FRNRAP.

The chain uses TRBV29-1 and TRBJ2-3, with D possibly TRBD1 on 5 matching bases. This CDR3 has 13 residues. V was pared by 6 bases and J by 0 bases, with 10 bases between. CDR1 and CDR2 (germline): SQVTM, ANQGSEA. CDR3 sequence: CSVPRQSTDTQYF. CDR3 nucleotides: TGCAGCGTCCCGCGACAGAGCACAGATACGCAGTATTTT.

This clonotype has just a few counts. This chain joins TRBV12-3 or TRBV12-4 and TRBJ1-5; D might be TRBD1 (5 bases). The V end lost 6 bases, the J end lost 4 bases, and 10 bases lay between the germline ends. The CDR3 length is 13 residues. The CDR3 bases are TGTGCCAGCAGCCTCCGACAGAATCAGCCCCAGCATTTT. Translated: CASSLRQNQPQHF.

In nucleotides, the CDR3 is TGTGCCAGCAGCTTATTCACTAGCCCAGGAGAGCAGTTCTTC. Its translation is CASSLFTSPGEQFF. This rearrangement joins TRBV7-2 to TRBJ2-1, with D possibly matching TRBD2 (6 bases). V was clipped by 2 bases and J by 10 bases, with 15 bases between them. This CDR3 spans 14 amino acids. Germline V CDR1 and CDR2: SGHTA, FQGNSA.

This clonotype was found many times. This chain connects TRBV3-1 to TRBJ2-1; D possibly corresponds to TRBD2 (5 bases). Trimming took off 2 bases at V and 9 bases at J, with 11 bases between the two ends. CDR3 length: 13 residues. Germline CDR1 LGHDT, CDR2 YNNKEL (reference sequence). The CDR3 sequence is CASSQQSRAEQFF. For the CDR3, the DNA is TGTGCCAGCAGCCAACAGTCGAGGGCTGAGCAGTTCTTC.

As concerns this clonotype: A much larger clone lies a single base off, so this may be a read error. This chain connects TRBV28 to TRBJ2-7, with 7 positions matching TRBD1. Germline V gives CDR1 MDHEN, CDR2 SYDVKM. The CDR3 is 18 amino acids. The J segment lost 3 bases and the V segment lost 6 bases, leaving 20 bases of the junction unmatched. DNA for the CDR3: TGTGCCAGCAGCGGATGGGGACAGAGGGTGGTGAGGTGCTACGAGCAGTACTTC. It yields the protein CASSGWGQRVVRCYEQYF.

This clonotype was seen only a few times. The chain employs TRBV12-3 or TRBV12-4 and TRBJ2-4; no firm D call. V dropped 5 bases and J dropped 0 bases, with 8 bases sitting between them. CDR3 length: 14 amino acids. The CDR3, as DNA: TGTGCCAGCAGTGTTTTACAAGCCAAAAACATTCAGTACTTC. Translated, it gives CASSVLQAKNIQYF.

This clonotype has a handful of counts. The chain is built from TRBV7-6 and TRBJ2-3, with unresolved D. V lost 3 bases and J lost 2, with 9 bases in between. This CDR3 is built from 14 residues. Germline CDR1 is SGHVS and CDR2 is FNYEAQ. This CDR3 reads CASSFIGDTDTQYF. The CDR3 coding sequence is TGTGCCAGCAGCTTTATTGGGGACACAGATACGCAGTATTTT. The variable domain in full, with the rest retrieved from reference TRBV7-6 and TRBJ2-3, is GAGVSQSPRYKVTKRGQDVALRCDPISGHVSLYWYRQALGQGPEFLTYFNYEAQQDKSGLPNDRFSAERPEGSISTLTIQRTEQRDSAMYRCASSFIGDTDTQYFGPGTRLTVL.

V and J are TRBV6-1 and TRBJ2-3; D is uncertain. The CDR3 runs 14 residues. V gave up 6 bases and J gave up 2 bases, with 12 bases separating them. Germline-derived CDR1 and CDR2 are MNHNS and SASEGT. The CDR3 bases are TGTGCCAGCAGCTCCGCAGAATCCACAGATACGCAGTATTTT. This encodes CASSSAESTDTQYF.

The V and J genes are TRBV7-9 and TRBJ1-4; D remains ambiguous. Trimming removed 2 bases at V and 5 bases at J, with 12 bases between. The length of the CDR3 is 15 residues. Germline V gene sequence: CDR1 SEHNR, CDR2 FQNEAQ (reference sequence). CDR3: CASSLSSVLNEKLFF. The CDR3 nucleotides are TGTGCCAGCAGCTTATCCAGCGTCCTAAATGAAAAACTGTTTTTT.

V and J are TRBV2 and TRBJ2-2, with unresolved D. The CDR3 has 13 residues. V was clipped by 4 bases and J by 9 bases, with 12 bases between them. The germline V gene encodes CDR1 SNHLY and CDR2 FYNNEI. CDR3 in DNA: TGTGCCAGCAGTGCAAGTTGGGCCCGGGAGCTGTTTTTT. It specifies CASSASWARELFF. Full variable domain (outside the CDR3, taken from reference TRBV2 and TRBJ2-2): EPEVTQTPSHQVTQMGQEVILRCVPISNHLYFYWYRQILGQKVEFLVSFYNNEISEKSEIFDDQFSVERPDGSNFTLKIRSTKLEDSAMYFCASSASWARELFFGEGSRLTVL.

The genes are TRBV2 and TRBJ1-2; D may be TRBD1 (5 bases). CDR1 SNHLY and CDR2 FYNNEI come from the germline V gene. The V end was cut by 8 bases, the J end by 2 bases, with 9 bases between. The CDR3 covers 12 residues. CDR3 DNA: TGTGCCAGCGACAGCTCCAACTATGGCTACACCTTC. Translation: CASDSSNYGYTF.

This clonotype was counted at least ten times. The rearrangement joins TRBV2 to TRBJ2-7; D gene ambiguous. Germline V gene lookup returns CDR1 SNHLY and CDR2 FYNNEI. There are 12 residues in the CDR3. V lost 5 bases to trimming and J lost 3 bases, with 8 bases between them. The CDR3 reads CASSTMGYEQYF. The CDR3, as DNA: TGTGCCAGCAGTACAATGGGCTACGAGCAGTACTTC.

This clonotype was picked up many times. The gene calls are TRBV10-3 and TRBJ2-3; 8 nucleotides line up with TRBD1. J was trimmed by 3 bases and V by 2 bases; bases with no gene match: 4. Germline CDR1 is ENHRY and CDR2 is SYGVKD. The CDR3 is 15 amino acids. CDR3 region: CAISENRGVTDTQYF. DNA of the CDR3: TGTGCCATCAGTGAGAACAGGGGGGTTACAGATACGCAGTATTTT.

The CDR3 is CASSLVARGYEQYF. The CDR3 bases are TGCGCCAGCAGCTTGGTTGCTCGCGGCTACGAGCAGTACTTC. The chain recombines TRBV5-1 with TRBJ2-7; D call uncertain. Germline V CDR1 and CDR2: SGHRS, YFSETQ. V dropped 0 bases and J dropped 3 bases, with 10 bases sitting between them. The CDR3 has 14 residues.

The CDR3 DNA sequence: TGTGCCAGCAGTTTGCCAGGGGCCTCTAACTATGGCTACACCTTC. Amino acid sequence: CASSLPGASNYGYTF. J is TRBJ1-2 and V is TRBV12-3 or TRBV12-4; maybe TRBD1 (6 bases). The CDR3 contains 15 residues. Trimming left V 3 bases short and J 0 bases short, with 11 bases between.

In DNA, the CDR3 is TGTGCCAGCAGTTACTCGATCAGGGGGTCAGCCAAAAACATTCAGTACTTC. Its translation: CASSYSIRGSAKNIQYF. This rearrangement joins TRBV6-2 or TRBV6-3 to TRBJ2-4; 7 positions agree with TRBD1. Per the germline V gene, CDR1 is MNHEY and CDR2 is SVGEGT. The V segment lost 0 bases and the J segment 0 bases; nucleotides outside the gene matches: 5. The CDR3 contains 17 residues.